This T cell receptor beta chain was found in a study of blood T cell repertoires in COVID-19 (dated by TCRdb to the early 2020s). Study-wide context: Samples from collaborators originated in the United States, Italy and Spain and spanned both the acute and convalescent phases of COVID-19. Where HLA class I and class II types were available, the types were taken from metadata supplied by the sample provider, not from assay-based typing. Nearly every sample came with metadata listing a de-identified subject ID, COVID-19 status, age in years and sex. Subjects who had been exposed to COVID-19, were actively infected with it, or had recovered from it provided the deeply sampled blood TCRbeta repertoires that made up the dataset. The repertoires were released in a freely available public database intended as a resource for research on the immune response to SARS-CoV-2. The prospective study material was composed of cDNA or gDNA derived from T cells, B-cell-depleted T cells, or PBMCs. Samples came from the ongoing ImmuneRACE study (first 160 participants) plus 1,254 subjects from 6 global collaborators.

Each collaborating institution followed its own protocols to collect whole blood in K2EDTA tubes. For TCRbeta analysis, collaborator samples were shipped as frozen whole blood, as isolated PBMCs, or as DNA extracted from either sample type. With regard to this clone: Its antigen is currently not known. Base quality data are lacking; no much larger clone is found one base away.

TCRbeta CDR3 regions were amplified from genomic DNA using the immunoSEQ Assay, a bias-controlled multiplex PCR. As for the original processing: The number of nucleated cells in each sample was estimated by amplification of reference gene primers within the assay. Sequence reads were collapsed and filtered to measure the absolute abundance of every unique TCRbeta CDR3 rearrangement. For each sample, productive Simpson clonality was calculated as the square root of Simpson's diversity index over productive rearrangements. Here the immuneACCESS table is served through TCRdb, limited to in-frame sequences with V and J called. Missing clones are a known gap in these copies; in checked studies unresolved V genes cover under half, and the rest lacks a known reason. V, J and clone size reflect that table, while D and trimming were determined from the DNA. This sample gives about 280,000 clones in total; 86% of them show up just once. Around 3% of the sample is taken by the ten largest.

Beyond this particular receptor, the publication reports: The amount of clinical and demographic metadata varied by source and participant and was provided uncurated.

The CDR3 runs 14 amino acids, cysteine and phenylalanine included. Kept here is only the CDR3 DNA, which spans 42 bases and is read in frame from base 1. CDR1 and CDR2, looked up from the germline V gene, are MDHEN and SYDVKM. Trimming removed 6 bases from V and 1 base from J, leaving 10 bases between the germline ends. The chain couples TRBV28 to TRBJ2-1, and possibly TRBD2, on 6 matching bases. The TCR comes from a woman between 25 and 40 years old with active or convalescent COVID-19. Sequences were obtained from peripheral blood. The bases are TGTGCCAGCAGGTTGACTAGTTCCTACAATGAGCAGTTCTTC. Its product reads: CASRLTSSYNEQFF.